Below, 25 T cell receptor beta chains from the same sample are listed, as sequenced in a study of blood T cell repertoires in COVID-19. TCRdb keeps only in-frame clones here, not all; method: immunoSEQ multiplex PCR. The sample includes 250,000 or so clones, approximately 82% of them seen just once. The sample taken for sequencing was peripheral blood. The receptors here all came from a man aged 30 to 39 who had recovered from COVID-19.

The CDR3 DNA reads TGTGCCAGCAGCCAAGGGGTCGGGAACGAGCAGTACGTC. It specifies CASSQGVGNEQYV. The rearrangement links TRBV16 to TRBJ2-7, with a possible D match to TRBD2 (5 bases). CDR3 length equals 13 residues. The V and J ends lost 2 bases and 5 bases respectively, with 10 bases between them. Germline V gene lookup returns CDR1 KGHSY and CDR2 FQNENV.

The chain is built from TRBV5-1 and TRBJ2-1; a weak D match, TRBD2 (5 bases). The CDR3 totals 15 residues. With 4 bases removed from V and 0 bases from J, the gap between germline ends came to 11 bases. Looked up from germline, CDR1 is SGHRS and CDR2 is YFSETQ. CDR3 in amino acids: CASSIRRSSYNEQFF. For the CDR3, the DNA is TGCGCCAGCAGCATCCGGAGGAGCTCCTACAATGAGCAGTTCTTC.

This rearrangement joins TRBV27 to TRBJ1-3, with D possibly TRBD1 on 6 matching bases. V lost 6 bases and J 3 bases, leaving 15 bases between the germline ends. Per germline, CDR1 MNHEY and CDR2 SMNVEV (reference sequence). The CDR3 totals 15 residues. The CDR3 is CASSPDRRSGNTIYF. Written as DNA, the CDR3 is TGTGCCAGCAGCCCCGACAGGCGGAGTGGAAACACCATATATTTT.

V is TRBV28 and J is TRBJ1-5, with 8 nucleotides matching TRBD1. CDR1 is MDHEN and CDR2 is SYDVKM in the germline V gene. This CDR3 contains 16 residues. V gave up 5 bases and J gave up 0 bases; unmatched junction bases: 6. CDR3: CASSLGQGGSNQPQHF. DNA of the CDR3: TGTGCCAGCAGTCTAGGACAGGGTGGTAGCAATCAGCCCCAGCATTTT. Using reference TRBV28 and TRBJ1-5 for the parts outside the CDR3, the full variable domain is DVKVTQSSRYLVKRTGEKVFLECVQDMDHENMFWYRQDPGLGLRLIYFSYDVKMKEKGDIPEGYSVSREKKERFSLILESASTNQTSMYLCASSLGQGGSNQPQHFGDGTRLSIL.

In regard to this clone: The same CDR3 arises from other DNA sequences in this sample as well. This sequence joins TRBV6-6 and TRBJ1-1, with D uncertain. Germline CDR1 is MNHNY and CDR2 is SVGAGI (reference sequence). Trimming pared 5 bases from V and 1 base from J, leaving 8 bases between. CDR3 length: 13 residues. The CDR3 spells CASSPAGNTEAFF. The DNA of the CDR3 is TGTGCCAGCAGTCCCGCAGGGAACACTGAAGCTTTCTTT.

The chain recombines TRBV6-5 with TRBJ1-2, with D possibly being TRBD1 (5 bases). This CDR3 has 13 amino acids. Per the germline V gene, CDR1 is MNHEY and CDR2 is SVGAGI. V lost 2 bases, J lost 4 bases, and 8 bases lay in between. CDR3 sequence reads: CASSYTQGYGYTF. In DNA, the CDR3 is TGTGCCAGCAGTTACACCCAGGGCTATGGCTACACCTTC.

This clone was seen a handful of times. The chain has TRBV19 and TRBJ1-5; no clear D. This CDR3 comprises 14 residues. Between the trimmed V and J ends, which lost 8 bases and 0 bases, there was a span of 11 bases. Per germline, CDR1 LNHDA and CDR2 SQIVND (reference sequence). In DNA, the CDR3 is TGTGCCAGTTCCGGGGTCTCTAGCAATCAGCCCCAGCATTTT. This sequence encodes CASSGVSSNQPQHF.

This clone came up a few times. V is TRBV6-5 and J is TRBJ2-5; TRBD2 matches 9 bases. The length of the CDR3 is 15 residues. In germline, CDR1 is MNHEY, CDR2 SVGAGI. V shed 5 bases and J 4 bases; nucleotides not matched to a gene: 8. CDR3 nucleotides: TGTGCCAGCAGTCCCACAGGGACTAGCCTAGAGACCCAGTACTTC. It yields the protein CASSPTGTSLETQYF.

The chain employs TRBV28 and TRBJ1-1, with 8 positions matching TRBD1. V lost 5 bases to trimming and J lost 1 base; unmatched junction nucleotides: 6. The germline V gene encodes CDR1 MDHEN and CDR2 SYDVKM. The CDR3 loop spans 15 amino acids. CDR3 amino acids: CASSPGQGANTEAFF. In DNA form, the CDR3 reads TGTGCCAGCAGTCCAGGACAGGGAGCGAACACTGAAGCTTTCTTT.

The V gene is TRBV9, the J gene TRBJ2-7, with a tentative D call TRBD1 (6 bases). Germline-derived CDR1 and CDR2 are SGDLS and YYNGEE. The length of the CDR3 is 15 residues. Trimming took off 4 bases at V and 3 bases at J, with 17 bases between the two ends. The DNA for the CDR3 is TGTGCCAGCAGCTCGGCCGGTGGGGGCGTCTACGAGCAGTACTTC. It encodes CASSSAGGGVYEQYF.

This CDR3 reads CSVVGLADYNEQFF. The CDR3 bases are TGCAGCGTTGTGGGGCTAGCGGACTACAATGAGCAGTTCTTC. The rearrangement uses TRBV29-1 and TRBJ2-1; TRBD2 aligns across 7 bases. V lost 4 bases and J lost 3; bases outside the gene matches: 6. Germline CDR1 reads SQVTM; CDR2 reads ANQGSEA. The CDR3 consists of 14 residues.

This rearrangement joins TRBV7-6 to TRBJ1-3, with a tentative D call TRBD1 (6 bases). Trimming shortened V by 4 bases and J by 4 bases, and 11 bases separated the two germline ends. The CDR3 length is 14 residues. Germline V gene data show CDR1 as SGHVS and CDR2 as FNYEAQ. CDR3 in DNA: TGTGCCAGCAGCTCCAGCAGGGGCGGAAACACCATATATTTT. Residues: CASSSSRGGNTIYF. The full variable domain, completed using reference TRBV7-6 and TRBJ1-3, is GAGVSQSPRYKVTKRGQDVALRCDPISGHVSLYWYRQALGQGPEFLTYFNYEAQQDKSGLPNDRFSAERPEGSISTLTIQRTEQRDSAMYRCASSSSRGGNTIYFGEGSWLTVV.

The CDR3 region is CASSSPLAGAWETQYF. CDR3 nucleotide sequence: TGTGCCAGCAGTTCCCCCCTAGCGGGGGCATGGGAGACCCAGTACTTC. The rearrangement joins TRBV6-2 or TRBV6-3 to TRBJ2-5; 10 nucleotides agree with TRBD2. CDR1 and CDR2 from the germline V gene are MNHEY and SVGEGT. Trimming took 4 bases from V and 5 from J; bases not matched to a gene: 10. CDR3 length: 16 residues.

The CDR3 spells CASSFSGLAVHEQFF. The CDR3 DNA reads TGCGCCAGCAGCTTCTCGGGACTAGCGGTCCATGAGCAGTTCTTC. The chain combines TRBV5-1 with TRBJ2-1, with 11 bases identical to TRBD2. The CDR3 has 15 residues. With V trimmed by 2 bases and J by 8 bases, 6 bases remained unmatched. The V gene's germline CDR1 is SGHRS and CDR2 YFSETQ.

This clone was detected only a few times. The CDR3 is CASSRGPNSGNTIYF. The CDR3, as DNA: TGTGCCAGCAGCCGCGGCCCAAACTCTGGAAACACCATATATTTT. J is TRBJ1-3 and V is TRBV3-1 (or the pseudogene TRBV3-2); D unresolved. Germline V gives CDR1 LGHDT, CDR2 YNNKEL (reference sequence). The V end was cut by 4 bases, the J end by 0 bases, with 10 bases between. The CDR3 is 15 residues long.

In DNA, the CDR3 is TGTGCCAGCACCAAGGGGGACAGGGGTTTCCAAGAGACCCAGTACTTC. It yields the protein CASTKGDRGFQETQYF. This chain links TRBV7-9 with TRBJ2-5; 10 bases match TRBD1. Trimming at V came to 7 bases and at J to 1 base, leaving 9 bases not matched to a gene. Germline V gene data show CDR1 as SEHNR and CDR2 as FQNEAQ (reference sequence). The CDR3 contains 16 residues.

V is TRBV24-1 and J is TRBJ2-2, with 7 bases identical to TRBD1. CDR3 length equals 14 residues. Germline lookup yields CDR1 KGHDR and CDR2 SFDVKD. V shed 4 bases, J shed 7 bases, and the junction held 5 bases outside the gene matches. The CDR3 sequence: CATSEPDRDGELFF. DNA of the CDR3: TGTGCCACCAGTGAGCCTGACAGGGACGGGGAGCTGTTTTTT.

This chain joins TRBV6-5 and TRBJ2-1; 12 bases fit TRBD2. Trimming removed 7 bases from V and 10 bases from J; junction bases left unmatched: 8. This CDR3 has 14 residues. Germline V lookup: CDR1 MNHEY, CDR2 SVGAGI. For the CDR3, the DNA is TGTGCCAGCACTCCTAGCGGGGGGGCCCGGGAGCAGTTCTTC. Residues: CASTPSGGAREQFF.

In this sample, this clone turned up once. The CDR3 protein is CASSQWQGIDTQYF. CDR3 sequence (DNA): TGTGCCAGCAGCCAGTGGCAGGGGATTGATACGCAGTATTTT. The V call is TRBV14, the J call TRBJ2-3, with D tentatively TRBD1 (6 bases). In germline, CDR1 is SGHDN, CDR2 FVKESK. The germline V and J ends were trimmed by 3 bases and 6 bases, with 13 bases remaining between them. The CDR3 runs 14 residues.

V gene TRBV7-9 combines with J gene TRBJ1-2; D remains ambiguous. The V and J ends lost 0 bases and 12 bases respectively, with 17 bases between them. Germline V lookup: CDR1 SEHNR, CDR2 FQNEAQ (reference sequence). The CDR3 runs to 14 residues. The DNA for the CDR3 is TGTGCCAGCAGCTTAGCCCCTACTCAGGCGGGGAACACCTTC. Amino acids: CASSLAPTQAGNTF.

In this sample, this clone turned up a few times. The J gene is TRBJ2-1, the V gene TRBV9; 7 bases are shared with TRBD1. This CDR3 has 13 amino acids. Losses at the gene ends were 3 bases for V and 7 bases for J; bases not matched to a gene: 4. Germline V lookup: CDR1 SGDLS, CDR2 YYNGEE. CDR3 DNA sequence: TGTGCCAGCAGCGCCTACAGGGGAAATGAGCAGTTCTTC. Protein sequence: CASSAYRGNEQFF.

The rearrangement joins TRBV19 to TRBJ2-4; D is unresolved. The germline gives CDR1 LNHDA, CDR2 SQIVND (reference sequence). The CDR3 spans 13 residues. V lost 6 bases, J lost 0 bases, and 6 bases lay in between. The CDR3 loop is CASREIAKNIQYF. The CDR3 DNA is TGTGCCAGTAGGGAGATAGCCAAAAACATTCAGTACTTC.

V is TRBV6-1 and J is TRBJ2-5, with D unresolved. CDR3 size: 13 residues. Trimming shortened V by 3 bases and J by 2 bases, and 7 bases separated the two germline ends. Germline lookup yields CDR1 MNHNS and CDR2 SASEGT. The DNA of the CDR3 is TGTGCCAGCAGTGAGGGCCGACAAGAGACCCAGTACTTC. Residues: CASSEGRQETQYF.

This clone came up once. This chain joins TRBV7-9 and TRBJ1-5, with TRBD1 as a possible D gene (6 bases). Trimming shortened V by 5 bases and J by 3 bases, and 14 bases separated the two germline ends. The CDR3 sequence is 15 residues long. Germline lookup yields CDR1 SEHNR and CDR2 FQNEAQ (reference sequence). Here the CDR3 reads CASSPGDIYNQPQHF. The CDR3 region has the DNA TGTGCCAGCAGCCCAGGGGACATTTACAATCAGCCCCAGCATTTT.

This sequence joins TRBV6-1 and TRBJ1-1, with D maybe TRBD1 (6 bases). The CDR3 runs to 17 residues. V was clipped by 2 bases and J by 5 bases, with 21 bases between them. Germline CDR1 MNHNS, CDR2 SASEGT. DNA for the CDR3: TGTGCCAGCAGTGAACTGAGGGGGGGGCACCTTGGGACTGAAGCTTTCTTT. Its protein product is CASSELRGGHLGTEAFF.